This TCR beta chain stems from a study of blood T cell repertoires in COVID-19. On the study more broadly: Samples came from the United States, Italy and Spain, spanning acute and convalescent COVID-19. Sources were T cells, B-cell-depleted T cells, or PBMCs; the material itself was cDNA or gDNA.

Unmatched junction bases numbered 4, after V lost 3 bases and J lost 5 bases. Looked up from germline, CDR1 is SGHAT and CDR2 is FQNNGV. CDR3 length equals 15 residues. The authors' processing: Estimates of nucleated cell counts were drawn from the amplification of reference gene primers. The table came from immunoSEQ multiplex PCR; TCRdb's copy has only in-frame clones and leaves some out. V and J calls and clone size come straight from that table; D and trimming were deduced from the DNA. The sample includes 190,000 or so clones, about nine tenths seen only once; the top ten take 0.7% to 0.85%. The sequenced material came from peripheral blood. The rearrangement joins TRBV11-2 to TRBJ2-1, with TRBD2 matching over 10 bases. This sequence originates from a woman aged 70-85 years with acute or convalescent COVID-19. In nucleotides, the CDR3 is TGTGCCAGCAGCTTCCTAGCGGGGGCAAACAATGAGCAGTTCTTC. Protein product: CASSFLAGANNEQFF.